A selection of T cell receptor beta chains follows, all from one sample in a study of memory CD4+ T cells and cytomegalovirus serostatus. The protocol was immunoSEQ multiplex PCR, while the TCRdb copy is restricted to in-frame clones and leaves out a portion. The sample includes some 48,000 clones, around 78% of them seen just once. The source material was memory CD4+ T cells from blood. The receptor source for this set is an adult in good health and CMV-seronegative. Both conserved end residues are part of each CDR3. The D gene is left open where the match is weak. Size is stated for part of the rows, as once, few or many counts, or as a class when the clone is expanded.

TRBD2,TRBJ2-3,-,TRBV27,CASGKTSGRAADTQYF,TGTGCCAGCGGAAAGACTAGCGGGAGGGCCGCAGATACGCAGTATTTT
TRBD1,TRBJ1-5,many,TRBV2,CASNQGEDQPQHF,TGTGCCAGCAATCAGGGGGAAGATCAGCCCCAGCATTTT
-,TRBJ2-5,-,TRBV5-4,CASSLGTSRETQYF,TGTGCCAGCAGCTTGGGTACTAGCAGAGAGACCCAGTACTTC
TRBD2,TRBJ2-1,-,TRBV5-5,CASSLAARLAGISSYNEQFF,TGTGCCAGCAGCTTGGCCGCGAGACTAGCGGGTATTAGCTCCTACAATGAGCAGTTCTTC
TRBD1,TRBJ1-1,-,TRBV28,CASSSDGQGGTNTEAFF,TGTGCCAGCAGTTCCGACGGACAGGGAGGTACGAACACTGAAGCTTTCTTT
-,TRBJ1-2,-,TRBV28,CASSGQNYGYTF,TGTGCCAGCTCCGGACAGAACTATGGCTACACCTTC
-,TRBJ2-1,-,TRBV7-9,CASSLSIVNGEQFF,TGTGCCAGCAGCTTATCAATAGTTAACGGTGAGCAGTTCTTC
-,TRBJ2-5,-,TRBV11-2,CASSSGWIQETQYF,TGTGCCAGCAGCTCCGGATGGATCCAAGAGACCCAGTACTTC
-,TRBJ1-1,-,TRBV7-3,CASRREQNTEAFF,TGTGCCAGCAGGAGGGAGCAGAACACTGAAGCTTTCTTT
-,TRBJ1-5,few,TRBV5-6,CASSLTGLDNQPQHF,TGTGCCAGCAGCTTGACGGGATTAGATAATCAGCCCCAGCATTTT
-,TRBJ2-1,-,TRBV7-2,CASSLEGVRRNEQFF,TGTGCCAGCAGCTTAGAAGGAGTTAGAAGGAATGAGCAGTTCTTC
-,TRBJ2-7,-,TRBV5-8,CASSLARWAGPNEQYF,TGTGCCAGCAGCTTGGCCCGGTGGGCAGGGCCCAACGAGCAGTACTTC
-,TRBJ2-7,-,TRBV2,CASSEDHGFWSPHEQYF,TGTGCCAGCAGTGAAGACCATGGTTTTTGGAGTCCTCACGAGCAGTACTTC
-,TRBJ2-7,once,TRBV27,CASSTRQSTVSEQYF,TGTGCCAGCAGTACCCGACAGTCCACTGTGAGCGAGCAGTACTTC
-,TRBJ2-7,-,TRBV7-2,CASSLVGGGGPYEQYF,TGTGCCAGCAGCTTAGTTGGGGGAGGGGGTCCCTACGAGCAGTACTTC
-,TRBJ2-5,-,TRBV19,CASSIGPLRQGGETQYF,TGTGCCAGTAGTATAGGCCCCCTTCGACAGGGAGGAGAGACCCAGTACTTC
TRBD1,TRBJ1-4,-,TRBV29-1,CSVDWTGDLNEKLFF,TGCAGCGTTGATTGGACAGGTGATCTTAATGAAAAACTGTTTTTT
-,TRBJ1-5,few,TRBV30,CAWSRENQPQHF,TGTGCCTGGAGTAGGGAGAATCAGCCCCAGCATTTT
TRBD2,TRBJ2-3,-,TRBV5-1,CASSYRPSGIGGSTDTQYF,TGCGCCAGCAGCTACAGACCTAGCGGGATAGGAGGAAGCACAGATACGCAGTATTTT
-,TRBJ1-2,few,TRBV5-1,CASRLETVYGYTF,TGCGCCAGCAGGTTGGAGACAGTCTATGGCTACACCTTC
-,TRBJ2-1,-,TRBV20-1,CSATVNKEQFF,TGCAGTGCTACAGTGAACAAGGAGCAGTTCTTC
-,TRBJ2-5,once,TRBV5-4,CASSFGTYQETQYF,TGTGCCAGCAGTTTCGGGACTTACCAAGAGACCCAGTACTTC
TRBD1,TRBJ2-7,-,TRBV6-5,CASSYRQGAPHEQYF,TGTGCCAGCAGTTACAGACAGGGGGCTCCCCACGAGCAGTACTTC
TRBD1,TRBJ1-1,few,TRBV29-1,CSAGDRGNTEAFF,TGCAGCGCTGGGGACAGGGGGAACACTGAAGCTTTCTTT
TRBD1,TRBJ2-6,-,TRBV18,CASSVDRASISGANVLTF,TGTGCCAGCTCAGTCGACAGGGCATCCATCTCTGGGGCCAACGTCCTGACTTTC
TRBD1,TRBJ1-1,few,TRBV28,CASPKTGQGLTEAFF,TGTGCCAGCCCTAAGACGGGACAGGGTCTTACTGAAGCTTTCTTT
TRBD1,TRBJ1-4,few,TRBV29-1,CSVEETQGKLFF,TGCAGCGTTGAAGAGACACAGGGGAAACTGTTTTTT
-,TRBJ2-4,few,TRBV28,CASSHFDRRLAKNIQYF,TGTGCCAGCAGTCATTTCGACAGGAGACTGGCCAAAAACATTCAGTACTTC
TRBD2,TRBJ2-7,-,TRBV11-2,CASSFSGLAGGGSYEQYF,TGTGCCAGCAGCTTTAGCGGACTAGCGGGGGGTGGGTCCTACGAGCAGTACTTC
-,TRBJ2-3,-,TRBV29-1,CSVQAGPSTDTQYF,TGCAGCGTTCAAGCGGGTCCTAGCACAGATACGCAGTATTTT
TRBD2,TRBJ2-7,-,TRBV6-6,CASSARGGTYEQYF,TGTGCCAGCAGTGCTCGGGGGGGGACCTACGAGCAGTACTTC
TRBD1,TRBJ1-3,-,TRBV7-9,CASSLSGTVRNTIYF,TGTGCCAGCAGCTTATCCGGGACAGTGAGAAACACCATATATTTT
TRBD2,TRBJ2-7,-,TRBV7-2,CASSRTSGGSYEQYF,TGTGCCAGCAGCCGGACTAGCGGAGGATCCTACGAGCAGTACTTC
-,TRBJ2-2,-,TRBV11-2,CASSFGASTGEPFF,TGTGCCAGCAGCTTCGGGGCCAGCACCGGGGAGCCGTTTTTT
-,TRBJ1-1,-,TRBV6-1,CASSFLTEAFF,TGTGCCAGCAGCTTCTTAACTGAAGCTTTCTTT
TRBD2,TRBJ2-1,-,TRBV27,CASSQRGFTSGSISNEQFF,TGTGCCAGCAGTCAACGGGGATTCACTAGCGGGAGTATCAGCAATGAGCAGTTCTTC
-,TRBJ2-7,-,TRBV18,CASSPPKGNEQYF,TGTGCCAGCTCACCACCGAAAGGGAACGAGCAGTACTTC
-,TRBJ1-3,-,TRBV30,CAWSGGTRQSSSGNTIYF,TGTGCCTGGAGTGGGGGAACTCGACAGTCGAGCTCTGGAAACACCATATATTTT
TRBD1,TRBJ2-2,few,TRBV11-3,CASSLERQGTGELFF,TGTGCCAGCAGCTTAGAAAGACAGGGGACCGGGGAGCTGTTTTTT
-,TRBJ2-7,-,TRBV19,CASSIVGESYEQYF,TGTGCCAGTAGTATAGTAGGGGAGTCCTACGAGCAGTACTTC
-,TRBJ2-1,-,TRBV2,CASRQTESSYNEQFF,TGTGCCAGCAGACAGACAGAAAGCTCCTACAATGAGCAGTTCTTC
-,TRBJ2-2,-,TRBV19,CASRTGQTNTGELFF,TGTGCCAGTAGGACAGGACAGACAAACACCGGGGAGCTGTTTTTT
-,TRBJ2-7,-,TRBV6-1,CASSEAAGASPYEQYF,TGTGCCAGCAGTGAAGCTGCAGGGGCTTCACCCTACGAGCAGTACTTC
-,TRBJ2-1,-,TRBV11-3,CASSLVGGSYNEQFF,TGTGCCAGCAGCTTAGTGGGGGGCTCCTACAATGAGCAGTTCTTC
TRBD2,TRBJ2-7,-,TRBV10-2,CASLTSGSSHEQYF,TGCGCCAGCCTGACTAGCGGGAGCTCCCACGAGCAGTACTTC
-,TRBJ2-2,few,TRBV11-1,CASSFGRTGELFF,TGTGCCAGCAGCTTTGGGAGAACCGGGGAGCTGTTTTTT
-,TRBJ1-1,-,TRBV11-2,CASSRNRGDAFF,TGTGCCAGCAGCAGAAACCGGGGAGACGCTTTCTTT
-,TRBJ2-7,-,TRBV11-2,CASSLTSAGYPYEQYF,TGTGCCAGCAGCTTAACTTCTGCGGGGTACCCCTACGAGCAGTACTTC
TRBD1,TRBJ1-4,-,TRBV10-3,CAISEADRINEKLFF,TGTGCCATCAGTGAGGCGGACAGGATAAATGAAAAACTGTTTTTT
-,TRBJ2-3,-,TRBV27,CASRPPTRRRSDTQYF,TGTGCCAGCAGGCCTCCGACTCGACGCCGCTCAGATACGCAGTATTTT